This T cell receptor (beta chain) was documented in a study of T cell repertoires in cytomegalovirus infection. This clonotype occurred many times. The antigen is undetermined. Each CDR3 protein is one row after TCRdb ran MiXCR on the reads. This table holds 450,000 to 550,000 distinct CDR3 sequences, more than 15% found once. After removal of 5 bases from V and 4 bases from J, the junction contained 5 bases not matched to a gene. The germline CDR1 and CDR2 sequences are SGHTA and FQGNSA. CDR3 length: 15 amino acids. Study-level points and caveats: The response measured ex vivo was dominated by TCR beta clonotypes (HLA-C-restricted and CMV-specific).

Sequencing was done on a sample of CD8+ T cells from PBMCs. The chain has TRBV7-2 and TRBJ2-7; 13 bases are shared with TRBD2. This sequence originates from a human donor in good health (CMV status not recorded). Some clones in this sample may be carry-over from other donors' samples. The CDR3 is CASSLRLAGGYEQYF. The CDR3 region has the DNA TGTGCCAGCAGCCTGCGACTAGCGGGGGGTTACGAGCAGTACTTC. The whole variable domain, filled in from reference TRBV7-2 and TRBJ2-7, reads GAGVSQSPSNKVTEKGKDVELRCDPISGHTALYWYRQSLGQGLEFLIYFQGNSAPDKSGLPSDRFSAERTGGSVSTLTIQRTQQEDSAVYLCASSLRLAGGYEQYFGPGTRLTVT.